The clone carrying this T cell receptor beta chain was detected ten times or more. This sample is drawn from a study of T cells in Graves' hyperthyroidism and ophthalmopathy. Amplification of TCR beta CDR3 regions was performed using RNA transcripts as template. A first-round RT-PCR of the TCR CDR3 used the HTBI primer set. TCRdb fed the multiplex PCR reads into MiXCR, producing one record per CDR3 protein. Of roughly 500,000 distinct CDR3 sequences in the sample, just over 45% were seen once. Sequenced input: peripheral blood or thyroid tissue (not recorded which). The source of this sequence is an adult woman with Graves' disease, either hyperthyroidism or ophthalmopathy (not recorded which).

The CDR3 sequence is CATSREGEETEAFF. The CDR3 DNA sequence: TGTGCCACCAGCAGAGAGGGGGAAGAGACTGAAGCTTTCTTT. The J gene is TRBJ1-1, the V gene TRBV15, with TRBD1 as a possible D gene (5 bases). The germline gives CDR1 LNHNV, CDR2 YYDKDF (reference sequence). The CDR3 length is 14 residues. Trimming shortened V by 0 bases and J by 5 bases, and 10 bases separated the two germline ends.